The present entry profiles one TCR beta chain with its context. Its antigen is not known. The data stem from a study of shared clonotypes between healthy human individuals. On the study more broadly: Three plates were used per donor for CD4 naive, three for CD4 memory, two for CD8 naive and one for CD8 memory.

Evenly divided among several immunoSEQ plates was the genomic DNA of each subset. The method was immunoSEQ multiplex PCR; TCRdb's version includes in-frame clones alone and lacks a portion of them. Of 550,000 to 750,000 clones in the sample, roughly nine tenths were seen once. This CDR3 contains 19 residues. In germline, CDR1 is MDHEN, CDR2 SYDVKM. J gave up 4 bases and V 7 bases, and 23 bases lay outside the gene matches. Study-level results: Rarefaction curves obtained for sorted subsets showed sequencing incomplete despite large depth.

Positively selected for CCR7, the CD45RO-negative cells used as naive CD8 cells excluded terminally differentiated effector memory CD45RA+ cells. Sequencing was done on a sample of naive CD8+ T cells sorted from blood. This rearrangement joins TRBV28 to TRBJ2-5; 8 bases are shared with TRBD2. This TCR was recovered from a man aged 30 to 45 in good health. The CDR3 nucleotides read TGTGCCAGCAACTCAAGAAACCCCACCCGGCCTAGCGGGCTAGAGACCCAGTACTTC. It encodes CASNSRNPTRPSGLETQYF.